This entry describes one T cell receptor beta chain. Antigen specificity is unknown. The data were taken from a study of CXCR3-negative and CXCR3-positive naive CD8 T cells. Per the germline V gene, CDR1 is SGHKS and CDR2 is YYEKEE (reference sequence). The CDR3 consists of 12 residues. 5' RACE with UMI labels generated the TRB cDNA libraries. Using the 5' RACE reads, TCRdb records one entry per CDR3 protein without DNA. This listing includes some 54,000 distinct CDR3 sequences. Study conclusions and caveats: Naive cells positive for CXCR3 carried more hydrophobic TRB CDR3s than CXCR3-negative ones. Memory cells diverged, while naive CXCR3-positive and CXCR3-negative cells had similar TRBV-TRBJ usage.

The rearrangement uses TRBV5-5 and TRBJ1-1; TCRdb's assignment of TRBD1 cannot be checked, as there is no DNA. The specimen was naive CXCR3+ CD8+ T cells from blood. Subset specified: CD45RO-CCR7+CD27+CD95- naive CD8+ T cells expressing CXCR3 (TNR3+). The sequence derives from a human donor in good health. Some clones in this sample may be carry-over from other donors' samples. CDR3 sequence: CASSPGQTEAFF.